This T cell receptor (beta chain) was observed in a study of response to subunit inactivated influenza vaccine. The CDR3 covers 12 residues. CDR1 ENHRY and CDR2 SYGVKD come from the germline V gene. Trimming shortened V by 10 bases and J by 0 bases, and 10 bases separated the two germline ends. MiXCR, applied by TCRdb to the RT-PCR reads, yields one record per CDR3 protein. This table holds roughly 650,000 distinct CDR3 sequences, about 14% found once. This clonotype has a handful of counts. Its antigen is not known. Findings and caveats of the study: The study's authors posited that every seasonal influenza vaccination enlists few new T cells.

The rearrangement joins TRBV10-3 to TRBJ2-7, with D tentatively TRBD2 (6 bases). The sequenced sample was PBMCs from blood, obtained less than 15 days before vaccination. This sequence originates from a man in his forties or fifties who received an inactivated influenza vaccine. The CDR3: CATSANSYEQYF. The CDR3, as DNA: TGTGCCACTAGCGCCAACTCCTACGAGCAGTACTTC.